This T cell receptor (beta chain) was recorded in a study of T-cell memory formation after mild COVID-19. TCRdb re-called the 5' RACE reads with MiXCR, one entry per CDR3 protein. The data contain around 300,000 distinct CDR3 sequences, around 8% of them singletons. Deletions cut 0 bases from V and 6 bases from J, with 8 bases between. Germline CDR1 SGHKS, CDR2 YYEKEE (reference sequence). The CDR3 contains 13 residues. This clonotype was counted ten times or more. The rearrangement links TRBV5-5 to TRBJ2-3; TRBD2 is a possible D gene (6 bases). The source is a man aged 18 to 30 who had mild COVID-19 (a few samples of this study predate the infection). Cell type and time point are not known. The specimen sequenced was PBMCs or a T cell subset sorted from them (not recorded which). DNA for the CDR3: TGTGCCAGCAGCTTGGATGGGGGGGATACGCAGTATTTT. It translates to CASSLDGGDTQYF.